This T cell receptor beta chain is drawn from a study of shared clonotypes between healthy human individuals (TCRdb year 2020). Looking at the study overall: A few men and a couple of women, aged 18 to 49 years, made up the cohort. For each donor, CD4 naive and CD4 memory were each run on three plates, CD8 naive on two plates, and CD8 memory on one plate. To estimate repertoire size and how much clonotypes are shared between individuals, the study performed deep sequencing of blood TCR repertoires from a few healthy adults. Libraries were prepared and TCR repertoires were sequenced by different laboratories using diverse techniques, in order to increase sequencing depth and limit assay-specific biases. Per donor, leukapheresis produced somewhere between about 0.9 and 9 billion PBMCs.

The donors were healthy, HIV-negative adults with no recently reported acute infections or vaccinations. Every donor was a Caucasian adult residing in Nashville, Tennessee, USA. CD4+ T cells were enriched by magnetic negative selection; naive cells were then positively selected on CD45RA, and the negative fraction formed the memory subset. Blood was obtained by leukapheresis, after which PBMCs were separated by Ficoll-Histopaque density gradient centrifugation and cryopreserved in liquid nitrogen vapor phase. Analytical flow cytometry was used to check the purity and quantity of every magnetically sorted T cell population. Genomic DNA was isolated from each sorted fraction and quantified by UV absorbance on a Nanodrop 2000c. TCR CDR3 regions were amplified from genomic DNA by multiplex PCR using the deep immunoSEQ assay. For each cell subset, the extracted genomic DNA was distributed evenly across all wells of several immunoSEQ 96-well plates, and each plate served as one replicate. For sorted subsets, roughly 200 ng of genomic DNA, equivalent to around 31,000 T cell genomes, went into each replicate PCR. Purified libraries were quantified with a Qubit 3.0 fluorometer, sized on a Bioanalyzer 2100, and re-quantified with the KAPA Library Quantification kit. Each immunoSEQ 96-well plate was sequenced on its own single-read 150-cycle Illumina NextSeq 550 flow cell. The paper's data handling went like this. Because only junctional sequences without quality scores were contained in the immunoSEQ output, filtering matching that applied to full-length reads could not be performed. Sequences were annotated with PyIR, a Python wrapper for IgBLAST v1.9, and V/J genes and CDR3 were assigned using IMGT germline references. Reads with weak V/J assignments (E-value above 1e-6), missing CDR3, stop codons, out-of-frame junctions, or ambiguous translated residues were removed. V3J clonotypes were defined as sequences sharing an identical inferred V gene, J gene, and CDR3 amino acid sequence. The percentage overlap between two repertoires was calculated by dividing the number of shared unique clonotypes by the size of the smaller repertoire. Repertoire richness was assessed with RTK rarefaction, the Chao1 estimator, and Recon v2.1 estimates of unobserved clonotypes. Generation probabilities were computed with OLGA for all TCRbeta clonotypes obtained by the gDNA method from a handful of donors. TCRdb holds this immuneACCESS table with in-frame rearrangements only. Some clones are missing; in checked studies, unresolved V genes explain under half, and the rest has no known cause. V, J and clone size are those of that table, while D and trimming were read from the DNA. The sample has 230,000 or so clones on record, approximately 65% of them singletons. The ten largest clones represent 11% of the sample.

For this clone: This receptor's antigen is unknown. At one boundary the junction diverges from the germline segment, which might be a read error.

Overall study outcomes, separate from this receptor: Incomplete sequencing was indicated by rarefaction of sorted-subset datasets, despite the large sequencing depth. Sampling was limited to blood, and TCR repertoires in tissue likely differ from TCR repertoires in blood. Pairwise subsampling led to the expectation that sequencing depth would affect the degree of clonotype sharing among donors. About 4.5% of naive CD4, 3.5% of naive CD8, 2% to 2.5% of memory CD4, and 0.4% of memory CD8 clonotypes were shared across several donors. Naive subsets generally had larger estimated clonotype richness than memory subsets did. Because the study included a small number of donors, the genetic and exposure-history diversity represented was limited. Higher generation probabilities were observed for clonotypes shared by all four sorted-subset donors than for non-shared clonotypes.

The CDR3 measures 12 amino acids from cysteine to phenylalanine. Only the CDR3 DNA is retained, 36 bases long and in frame from the first base. The V and J segments used are TRBV5-3 and TRBJ2-7; no confident D gene assignment can be made. TRBV5-3 qualifies as an ORF whose function is uncertain. The receptor's source is a man younger than 40 in good health. The sequenced sample was memory CD4+ T cells sorted from blood. The cell subset or site label on this specimen signifies: CD45RA-negative fraction. The nucleotides are TGTGCCAGCAGCTCCCCCTGGGACGAGCAGTACTTC. This sequence encodes CASSSPWDEQYF.